This is a list of T cell receptor beta chains from one sample in a study of cytomegalovirus exposure and HLA in healthy donors. The repertoire was sequenced with immunoSEQ multiplex PCR; TCRdb's copy has only in-frame clones and lacks some. The sample holds around 180,000 clones, roughly 85% seen once. The sample taken for sequencing was PBMCs. These receptors all stem from a woman between 35 and 50 years old in good health and CMV-seronegative. Each CDR3 is given with its conserved first and last residue. Fields, in order: CDR3 length, J gene, D gene, clone size, V gene, CDR3 protein, CDR3 DNA. The D gene is left open where the match is weak. For some rows the clone size is stated as once, few or many, or as a class when expanded; others skip it.

len: 15
j_gene: TRBJ1-1
d_gene: TRBD1
abundance: .
v_gene: TRBV18
CDR3aa: CASSRDRGPGTEAFF
CDR3nt: TGTGCCAGCTCCCGGGACAGGGGGCCGGGCACTGAAGCTTTCTTT

len: 12
j_gene: TRBJ2-7
d_gene: .
abundance: .
v_gene: TRBV2
CDR3aa: CASIPDRYEQYF
CDR3nt: TGTGCCAGCATCCCGGACAGATACGAGCAGTACTTC

len: 14
j_gene: TRBJ1-2
d_gene: .
abundance: .
v_gene: TRBV5-1
CDR3aa: CASSADNNPGGYTF
CDR3nt: TGCGCCAGCAGCGCGGACAACAACCCGGGCGGCTACACCTTC

len: 14
j_gene: TRBJ1-2
d_gene: .
abundance: .
v_gene: TRBV6-6
CDR3aa: CASSYQGGFYGYTF
CDR3nt: TGTGCCAGCAGTTATCAGGGAGGTTTCTATGGCTACACCTTC

len: 15
j_gene: TRBJ1-5
d_gene: .
abundance: .
v_gene: TRBV6-1
CDR3aa: CASSELHSTGGSQHF
CDR3nt: TGTGCCAGCAGTGAACTTCACAGTACTGGGGGGTCCCAGCATTTT

len: 15
j_gene: TRBJ2-3
d_gene: .
abundance: .
v_gene: TRBV5-1
CDR3aa: CASSAGLRGTDTQYF
CDR3nt: TGCGCCAGCAGCGCAGGACTGCGCGGCACAGATACGCAGTATTTT

len: 15
j_gene: TRBJ1-5
d_gene: TRBD1
abundance: .
v_gene: TRBV5-6
CDR3aa: CASSDRVSGNQPQHF
CDR3nt: TGTGCCAGCAGTGACAGGGTGAGTGGCAATCAGCCCCAGCATTTT

len: 16
j_gene: TRBJ1-3
d_gene: .
abundance: .
v_gene: TRBV15
CDR3aa: CATSRDGGFSGNTIYF
CDR3nt: TGTGCCACCAGCAGAGATGGAGGTTTCTCTGGAAACACCATATATTTT

len: 15
j_gene: TRBJ2-7
d_gene: TRBD2
abundance: few
v_gene: TRBV5-1
CDR3aa: CASSLVPSGVYEQYF
CDR3nt: TGCGCCAGCAGCTTGGTACCTAGCGGTGTGTACGAGCAGTACTTC

len: 13
j_gene: TRBJ1-2
d_gene: .
abundance: .
v_gene: TRBV5-1
CDR3aa: CASSLGHRKGYTF
CDR3nt: TGCGCCAGCAGCTTGGGACATCGGAAGGGCTACACCTTC

len: 14
j_gene: TRBJ1-2
d_gene: .
abundance: few
v_gene: TRBV7-9
CDR3aa: CASSLARKLYGYTF
CDR3nt: TGTGCCAGCAGCTTAGCCCGTAAATTATATGGCTACACCTTC

len: 14
j_gene: TRBJ2-3
d_gene: TRBD1
abundance: .
v_gene: TRBV30
CDR3aa: CAWSSTGPTDTQYF
CDR3nt: TGTGCCTGGAGTTCGACAGGGCCCACAGATACGCAGTATTTT

len: 12
j_gene: TRBJ2-7
d_gene: TRBD2
abundance: .
v_gene: TRBV14
CDR3aa: CASSWGGDEQYF
CDR3nt: TGTGCCAGCAGCTGGGGAGGGGACGAGCAGTACTTC

len: 11
j_gene: TRBJ1-2
d_gene: .
abundance: .
v_gene: TRBV30
CDR3aa: CAWSVRDGYTF
CDR3nt: TGTGCCTGGAGTGTACGAGATGGCTACACCTTC

len: 16
j_gene: TRBJ2-3
d_gene: .
abundance: .
v_gene: TRBV13
CDR3aa: CASSRTEGGDTDTQYF
CDR3nt: TGTGCCAGCAGCCGAACAGAGGGGGGGGACACAGATACGCAGTATTTT